The 26 T cell receptor beta chains reported below all come from one sample, sequenced in a study of blood T cell repertoires in COVID-19. Sequencing was performed with immunoSEQ multiplex PCR; in TCRdb, only in-frame clones are kept and a portion is missing. The sample includes over 100,000 clones, about 87% of them seen just once. The sample comprised peripheral blood. The receptors come from a woman aged 45-60 years with acute or convalescent COVID-19.

This chain links TRBV10-3 with TRBJ2-1; D remains unclear. The CDR3 consists of 14 residues. Trimming shortened V by 3 bases and J by 10 bases, and 16 bases separated the two germline ends. The germline V gene has CDR1 ENHRY and CDR2 SYGVKD. The CDR3 bases are TGTGCCATCAGTGATATGGGCCGCTCAATCGAGCAGTTCTTC. This translates into CAISDMGRSIEQFF.

The chain is built from TRBV9 and TRBJ1-3; perhaps TRBD1 as D (6 bases). CDR1 is SGDLS, CDR2 YYNGEE, per germline. The CDR3 is 14 amino acids. V lost 4 bases and J lost 6, with 14 bases in between. The chain's CDR3 is CASSIDGTKNTIYF. The CDR3 nucleotides are TGTGCCAGCAGCATCGACGGGACAAAAAACACCATATATTTT.

This clone was observed a handful of times. This chain joins TRBV11-1 and TRBJ1-4; no clear D. Germline lookup yields CDR1 SGHAT and CDR2 FQDESV (reference sequence). The CDR3 consists of 12 residues. V was shortened by 5 bases and J by 5 bases, with 6 bases between the two germline ends. In DNA, the CDR3 is TGTGCCAGCAGCAGGGAGAATGAAAAACTGTTTTTT. Its translation: CASSRENEKLFF.

This chain connects TRBV2 to TRBJ1-2, with D maybe TRBD1 (5 bases). The V gene's germline CDR1 is SNHLY and CDR2 FYNNEI. V shed 7 bases and J shed 8 bases, with 23 bases lying between them. This CDR3 contains 15 residues. This chain's CDR3 is CASISRGGAQEGYTF. In DNA form, the CDR3 reads TGTGCCAGCATCTCCCGAGGAGGGGCCCAGGAGGGCTACACCTTC.

The sample holds one count of this clone. The rearrangement joins TRBV5-6 to TRBJ1-2, with D tentatively TRBD1 (6 bases). This CDR3 contains 15 residues. V was clipped by 4 bases and J by 4 bases, with 17 bases between them. CDR1 is SGHDT and CDR2 is YYEEEE in the germline V gene. In DNA form, the CDR3 reads TGTGCCAGCAGCCTTATTACGCGGACAGCCTATGGCTACACCTTC. Encoded protein: CASSLITRTAYGYTF.

The chain joins TRBV19 to TRBJ2-2; D is undetermined. Germline V gives CDR1 LNHDA, CDR2 SQIVND (reference sequence). The CDR3 has 15 amino acids. The ends were cut back, 7 bases at V and 5 bases at J, with 17 bases in the middle. The DNA of the CDR3 is TGTGCCAGTATCTCCCCAGGATCTGGGACCGGGGAGCTGTTTTTT. It codes for CASISPGSGTGELFF.

The chain recombines TRBV9 with TRBJ2-4, with 8 bases fitting TRBD1. The CDR3 runs 16 residues. Germline V lookup: CDR1 SGDLS, CDR2 YYNGEE. The V gene end was trimmed by 0 bases and the J gene end by 7 bases; junction bases not matched to a gene: 9. In DNA, the CDR3 is TGTGCCAGCAGCGTAGGGCCCGGACAGGGAATCAACATTCAGTACTTC. Translated, it gives CASSVGPGQGINIQYF.

This clone was counted only a few times. The rearrangement joins TRBV6-5 to TRBJ2-7, with TRBD1 as a possible D gene (6 bases). The V end was cut by 5 bases, the J end by 7 bases, with 12 bases between. CDR1 and CDR2 from the germline V gene are MNHEY and SVGAGI. CDR3 length: 12 amino acids. In nucleotides, the CDR3 is TGTGCCAGCAGTCCTACAGGGACGGAGCAGTACTTC. Amino acid sequence: CASSPTGTEQYF.

The chain joins TRBV15 to TRBJ2-5; 9 nucleotides align to TRBD2. Germline assignment: CDR1 LNHNV and CDR2 YYDKDF (reference sequence). The length of the CDR3 is 15 residues. Trimming took 4 bases from V and 5 from J; bases not matched to a gene: 8. The CDR3 DNA reads as TGTGCCACCAGCACAGGTAGCGGGGGAGGGGAGACCCAGTACTTC. It codes for CATSTGSGGGETQYF.

This clone was seen more than once but under ten times. The chain uses TRBV4-1 and TRBJ1-1; no clear D gene. Trimming took off 1 base at V and 1 base at J, with 10 bases between the two ends. The CDR3 length is 15 residues. Germline V lookup: CDR1 MGHRA, CDR2 YSYEKL. This chain's CDR3 is CASSQGVDSNTEAFF. For the CDR3, the DNA is TGCGCCAGCAGCCAAGGGGTGGACTCGAACACTGAAGCTTTCTTT.

This clone was detected a few times. The chain employs TRBV2 and TRBJ2-2, with 10 positions matching TRBD1. The length of the CDR3 is 16 residues. V shed 7 bases and J 1 base; nucleotides not matched to a gene: 6. CDR1 and CDR2 (germline): SNHLY, FYNNEI. In DNA, the CDR3 is TGTGCCAGCACCCCGGGACAGGGGCGGAACACCGGGGAGCTGTTTTTT. Amino acids: CASTPGQGRNTGELFF.

This rearrangement joins TRBV30 to TRBJ1-1, with TRBD1 identical over 9 bases. Germline loops: CDR1 GTSNPN, CDR2 SVGIG (reference sequence). V lost 3 bases, J lost 0 bases, and 2 bases stayed unmatched. This CDR3 has 14 residues. CDR3 bases: TGTGCCTGGAGGAGGACAGGGGTGAACACTGAAGCTTTCTTT. It codes for CAWRRTGVNTEAFF.

V usage is TRBV10-3 and J usage is TRBJ1-1, with TRBD1 as a possible D gene (6 bases). The germline V and J ends were trimmed by 4 bases and 4 bases, with 16 bases remaining between them. Germline V gives CDR1 ENHRY, CDR2 SYGVKD. The CDR3 extends over 15 amino acids. DNA for the CDR3: TGTGCCATCAGTGGGAACAGGGAAGGCGGCACTGAAGCTTTCTTT. Residues: CAISGNREGGTEAFF.

The chain is built from TRBV21-1 and TRBJ1-2; the D call of TRBD1 is as the table states it, not checked on the DNA. TRBV21-1 is a known pseudogene. The CDR3 is 17 amino acids. The CDR3 DNA reads as TGTGCCAGCAGCACCCCGGACAGATGGACAGGGATCAATGGCTACACCTTC. This codes for CASSTPDRWTGINGYTF.

The chain joins TRBV6-5 to TRBJ1-5; D possibly corresponds to TRBD1 (5 bases). V lost 8 bases to trimming and J lost 4 bases, with 15 bases between them. From germline, CDR1 is MNHEY and CDR2 SVGAGI. The CDR3 is 14 residues long. CDR3 loop: CASGGREPNQPQHF. CDR3 sequence (DNA): TGTGCCAGCGGGGGTCGGGAGCCAAATCAGCCCCAGCATTTT.

The V call is TRBV30, the J call TRBJ1-6; 9 bases match TRBD1. Germline V lookup: CDR1 GTSNPN, CDR2 SVGIG (reference sequence). The CDR3 is 15 residues long. V shed 4 bases, J shed 7 bases, and the junction held 8 bases outside the gene matches. CDR3 sequence reads: CAWNLGGTGNSPLHF. CDR3 DNA sequence: TGTGCCTGGAACCTAGGGGGGACAGGGAATTCACCCCTCCACTTT.

This chain links TRBV7-2 with TRBJ2-2; 7 bases align to TRBD1. With 5 bases clipped from V and 5 bases from J, the junction kept 8 bases outside the gene matches. Germline assignment: CDR1 SGHTA and CDR2 FQGNSA. The CDR3 runs to 15 residues. For the CDR3, the DNA is TGTGCCAGCAGCACCAGGGACAGTTTGACCGGGGAGCTGTTTTTT. Translation: CASSTRDSLTGELFF.

This chain connects TRBV7-3 to TRBJ1-1; D not resolved. There are 16 residues in the CDR3. CDR1 and CDR2 (germline): SGHTA, FQGTGA. V lost 3 bases and J lost 0, with 14 bases in between. CDR3 protein: CASSFQNFQVNTEAFF. In DNA form, the CDR3 reads TGTGCCAGCAGCTTTCAAAACTTCCAGGTGAACACTGAAGCTTTCTTT.

The chain employs TRBV5-1 and TRBJ2-1, with TRBD1 matching over 7 bases. The CDR3 is 14 amino acids. The trim removed 4 bases at V and 4 bases at J, leaving 5 bases unmatched. In germline, CDR1 is SGHRS, CDR2 YFSETQ. The CDR3 DNA reads as TGCGCCAGCAGCCCTGACAGGGCTTACAATGAGCAGTTCTTC. As protein: CASSPDRAYNEQFF.

Only one count was recorded for this clone. This chain links TRBV5-1 with TRBJ2-3; 7 nucleotides match TRBD2. CDR1 and CDR2 from the germline V gene are SGHRS and YFSETQ. V trimming: 0 bases; J trimming: 0 bases; junction bases outside the gene matches: 7. The CDR3 covers 17 residues. The CDR3 region is CASSLEPSGTSTDTQYF. The CDR3 DNA reads TGCGCCAGCAGCTTGGAACCTAGCGGCACTAGCACAGATACGCAGTATTTT.

The chain uses TRBV5-1 and TRBJ1-1; tentative D call: TRBD1 (6 bases). Deletions cut 3 bases from V and 1 base from J, with 10 bases between. Germline V gives CDR1 SGHRS, CDR2 YFSETQ. CDR3 length: 14 amino acids. CDR3: CASSSPGQNTEAFF. In nucleotides, the CDR3 is TGCGCCAGCAGCTCACCGGGACAGAACACTGAAGCTTTCTTT. Combining the CDR3 with reference TRBV5-1 and TRBJ1-1 gives the whole variable domain KAGVTQTPRYLIKTRGQQVTLSCSPISGHRSVSWYQQTPGQGLQFLFEYFSETQRNKGNFPGRFSGRQFSNSRSEMNVSTLELGDSALYLCASSSPGQNTEAFFGQGTRLTVV.

The chain employs TRBV19 and TRBJ1-6, with TRBD1 as a possible D gene (5 bases). Germline V gene data show CDR1 as LNHDA and CDR2 as SQIVND (reference sequence). Trimming took off 5 bases at V and 7 bases at J, with 18 bases between the two ends. The CDR3 has 16 amino acids. As DNA, the CDR3 is TGTGCCAGTAGTGTCCAGCGAGGCCGGGGGAATTCACCCCTCCACTTT. It is translated as CASSVQRGRGNSPLHF. Full variable domain (rest looked up from reference TRBV19 and TRBJ1-6): DGGITQSPKYLFRKEGQNVTLSCEQNLNHDAMYWYRQDPGQGLRLIYYSQIVNDFQKGDIAEGYSVSREKKESFPLTVTSAQKNPTAFYLCASSVQRGRGNSPLHFGNGTRLTVT.

The V gene is TRBV28, the J gene TRBJ2-1; D unresolved. Trimming removed 3 bases at V and 4 bases at J, with 4 bases between. The CDR3 covers 12 residues. CDR1 is MDHEN, CDR2 SYDVKM, per germline. The CDR3 sequence: CASSFEYNEQFF. DNA for the CDR3: TGTGCCAGCAGTTTTGAGTACAATGAGCAGTTCTTC.

DNA for the CDR3: TGTGCCAGCAGCTCCTTGCCCGGGACTAGCGGGGGGGACACAGATACGCAGTATTTT. Residues: CASSSLPGTSGGDTDTQYF. The genes are TRBV7-9 and TRBJ2-3, with 16 bases fitting TRBD2. The J segment lost 2 bases and the V segment lost 4 bases, leaving 9 bases of the junction unmatched. Germline V gives CDR1 SEHNR, CDR2 FQNEAQ (reference sequence). The CDR3 runs to 19 residues.

The rearrangement links TRBV30 to TRBJ2-7, with 12 bases fitting TRBD1. Germline V CDR1 and CDR2: GTSNPN, SVGIG (reference sequence). The CDR3 is made up of 15 amino acids. With 1 base clipped from V and 4 bases from J, the junction kept 5 bases outside the gene matches. CDR3 protein: CAWSAGTGGIYEQYF. The DNA of the CDR3 is TGTGCCTGGAGTGCGGGGACAGGGGGCATATACGAGCAGTACTTC.

The chain joins TRBV10-2 to TRBJ1-2; D unresolved. The CDR3 totals 12 residues. Germline CDR1 and CDR2: WSHSY and SAAADI. V lost 3 bases to trimming and J lost 3 bases, with 5 bases between them. The CDR3, as DNA: TGCGCCAGCAGTGACCCGTACTATGGCTACACCTTC. Its protein product is CASSDPYYGYTF.